Sequencing of this T cell receptor beta chain was carried out in a study of blood T cell repertoires in COVID-19. Sequenced by immunoSEQ multiplex PCR; TCRdb stores in-frame clones only, minus some. The sample has fewer than 400,000 clones, about 92% seen once. V lost 5 bases and J 2 bases, leaving 16 bases between the germline ends. This CDR3 contains 16 residues. Per the germline V gene, CDR1 is SEHNR and CDR2 is FQNEAQ (reference sequence). This clone was observed a single time. This receptor was identified in a woman in her twenties or thirties who had recovered from COVID-19. The sample taken for sequencing was PBMCs or T cells enriched from blood (not recorded which). The J gene is TRBJ2-1, the V gene TRBV7-9, with D possibly being TRBD2 (6 bases). CDR3 nucleotide sequence: TGTGCCAGCAGCGCGGGGCATAGCGGTCCCTACAATGAGCAGTTCTTC. Translation gives CASSAGHSGPYNEQFF.